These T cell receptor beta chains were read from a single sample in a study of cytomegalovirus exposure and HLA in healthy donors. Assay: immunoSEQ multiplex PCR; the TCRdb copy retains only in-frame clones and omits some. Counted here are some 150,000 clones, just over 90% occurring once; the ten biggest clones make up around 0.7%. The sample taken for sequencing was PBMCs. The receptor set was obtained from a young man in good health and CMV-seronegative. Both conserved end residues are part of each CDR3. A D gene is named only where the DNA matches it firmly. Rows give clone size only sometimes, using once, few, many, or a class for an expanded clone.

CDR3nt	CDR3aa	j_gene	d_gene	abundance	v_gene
TGTGCCAGTCAGCCCGGGACAGGGTTATCCGGGGAGCTGTTTTTT	CASQPGTGLSGELFF	TRBJ2-2	TRBD1	NA	TRBV19
TGTGCCAGCAGCTTGGGGTTACAGGGCACCTACGAGCAGTACTTC	CASSLGLQGTYEQYF	TRBJ2-7	NA	NA	TRBV7-8
TGTGCCAGCAGCTTCGGCTCTGGAAACACCATATATTTT	CASSFGSGNTIYF	TRBJ1-3	NA	NA	TRBV5-4
TGTGCCAGCAGTGAGCGCGGGTCGGGTAGTGGCTACACCTTC	CASSERGSGSGYTF	TRBJ1-2	NA	NA	TRBV25-1
TGTGCCAGCAGCCACAAGGGAGGGGGAACCTACGAGCAGTACTTC	CASSHKGGGTYEQYF	TRBJ2-7	NA	NA	TRBV9
TGTGCCACCACACAGGGGGCGCACGGGCAAGAGACCCAGTACTTC	CATTQGAHGQETQYF	TRBJ2-5	TRBD1	NA	TRBV2
TGCGCCAGCAGGGGACAATCGAACACCGGGGAGCTGTTTTTT	CASRGQSNTGELFF	TRBJ2-2	NA	NA	TRBV4-3
TGTGCCAGCAGCCGCGCACTAGCTAATGAGCAGTTCTTC	CASSRALANEQFF	TRBJ2-1	NA	NA	TRBV11-2
TGTGCAAGTCGCCCGGCCCTGACAGGGATTAGCAATCAGCCCCAGCATTTT	CASRPALTGISNQPQHF	TRBJ1-5	NA	NA	TRBV12-2
TGTGCCAGCAGTTTACAGCTAAACACTGAAGCTTTCTTT	CASSLQLNTEAFF	TRBJ1-1	NA	once	TRBV25-1
TGTGCCAGCAGGCCATTTCAGGGGGCGACGCCTGCGGGAGACTCAACAGATACGCAGTATTTT	CASRPFQGATPAGDSTDTQYF	TRBJ2-3	NA	NA	TRBV7-6
TGTGCCAGCAGCGTATCCGGACTAGCGGGAGGCGGCACCGGGGAGCTGTTTTTT	CASSVSGLAGGGTGELFF	TRBJ2-2	TRBD2	NA	TRBV9
TGTGCCAGCAGCTTGGTACATCAAGAGACCCAGTACTTC	CASSLVHQETQYF	TRBJ2-5	NA	medium-sized	TRBV5-6
TGTGCCAGCAGTGGCCGACAGGGTTGGCCTGAAGCTTTCTTT	CASSGRQGWPEAFF	TRBJ1-1	TRBD1	NA	TRBV6-1
TGTGCCAGCAGCGGGGACAGCATAACCAATCAGCCCCAGCATTTT	CASSGDSITNQPQHF	TRBJ1-5	TRBD1	NA	TRBV2
TGTGCCAGCACCGCGGGGGGGGCGACAGATACGCAGTATTTT	CASTAGGATDTQYF	TRBJ2-3	TRBD2	once	TRBV6-5
TGTGCCAGCAGCCCGTTAGTCGGGACAAAAGCTTTCTTT	CASSPLVGTKAFF	TRBJ1-1	NA	NA	TRBV7-9
TGCAGCGTTGGGACAGTCATTGGCTACACCTTC	CSVGTVIGYTF	TRBJ1-2	NA	NA	TRBV29-1
TGCGCCAGCAGCTCGACAGGGAGCTATGGCTACACCTTC	CASSSTGSYGYTF	TRBJ1-2	TRBD1	NA	TRBV5-1
TGCGCCAGCAGCCAAGGACAGGGGGTGTCGTGGGAGCAGTACTTC	CASSQGQGVSWEQYF	TRBJ2-7	TRBD1	once	TRBV4-1
TGTGCCAGCAGCGTAGGTGGCAGGGGGCGCCACAATGAGCAGTTCTTC	CASSVGGRGRHNEQFF	TRBJ2-1	TRBD1	NA	TRBV9
TGTGCCAGACCTCGGGGGGCCAGAATAACCACTGAAGCTTTCTTT	CARPRGARITTEAFF	TRBJ1-1	NA	few	TRBV6-1
TGTGCCAGCAGTTTACCGGGACAGGGAGCAGATACGCAGTATTTT	CASSLPGQGADTQYF	TRBJ2-3	TRBD1	NA	TRBV6-5
TGTGCCAGCAGCATAACTAGCGGGGGGGCCGGTGAGCAGTTCTTC	CASSITSGGAGEQFF	TRBJ2-1	TRBD2	NA	TRBV7-3
TGTGCCAGCAGCCATCCTAGGACAGGGTATGCTGGAAACACCATATATTTT	CASSHPRTGYAGNTIYF	TRBJ1-3	TRBD1	once	TRBV7-9
TGTGCCAGCACCTCCGGGGATTCTCTTCGCAGAGCTTTCTTT	CASTSGDSLRRAFF	TRBJ1-1	NA	NA	TRBV6-1
TGCGCCAGCGCCCAGGACATTAATTCACCCCTCCACTTT	CASAQDINSPLHF	TRBJ1-6	NA	NA	TRBV5-1
TGTGCCACCAGCAGAGATGGGACACGGGCCAATCAGCCCCAGCATTTT	CATSRDGTRANQPQHF	TRBJ1-5	NA	NA	TRBV15
TGCGCCAGCAGCCAAGATCCGGACAGGGGCCCCTACAATGAGCAGTTCTTC	CASSQDPDRGPYNEQFF	TRBJ2-1	TRBD1	NA	TRBV4-3
TGTGCCAGCAGCTTAGGGAGACAGGCAGTAGATACGCAGTATTTT	CASSLGRQAVDTQYF	TRBJ2-3	NA	once	TRBV7-6
TGCGCCACCAAGTCCTCGGCTAGCGCTAACACCGGGGAGCTGTTTTTT	CATKSSASANTGELFF	TRBJ2-2	NA	NA	TRBV5-1
TGTGCCAGCAGCTTGCGGGGGAGCGGGATTCGGAACAATGAGCAGTTCTTC	CASSLRGSGIRNNEQFF	TRBJ2-1	TRBD2	NA	TRBV5-6
TGTGCCAGCAGCCTATCGACAGGGGACAATCAGCCCCAGCATTTT	CASSLSTGDNQPQHF	TRBJ1-5	TRBD1	NA	TRBV7-8
TGTGCCAGCAGTTACCCCAGGGAATATAATTCACCCCTCCACTTT	CASSYPREYNSPLHF	TRBJ1-6	NA	NA	TRBV6-6
TGTGCCACCAGCCTCCCACGCGGGCCAGGGGAAGAGACCCAGTACTTC	CATSLPRGPGEETQYF	TRBJ2-5	NA	once	TRBV15
TGCGCCAGCAGCCAAGCGGGGGGAGAAACAGATACGCAGTATTTT	CASSQAGGETDTQYF	TRBJ2-3	TRBD2	NA	TRBV4-1
TGTGCCAGCAGCCAGGCGGGAGCTGAGCAGTTCTTC	CASSQAGAEQFF	TRBJ2-1	TRBD2	NA	TRBV14
TGTGCCAGCAGCCCTCATTCCCTTCGGTCCGGGGAGCAGTACTTC	CASSPHSLRSGEQYF	TRBJ2-7	NA	NA	TRBV14
TGTGCCAGCAGCCGTGCTCCTAGCGGGGGGCGGGATGAGCAGTTCTTC	CASSRAPSGGRDEQFF	TRBJ2-1	TRBD2	NA	TRBV7-2
TGCAGCGTTGTGTGGGTGAGGGGGCCGAGTCGCAATGAGCAGTTCTTC	CSVVWVRGPSRNEQFF	TRBJ2-1	TRBD1	NA	TRBV29-1
TGTGCCAGCAGCCTCGACAGACCCACAGATACGCAGTATTTT	CASSLDRPTDTQYF	TRBJ2-3	NA	NA	TRBV6-5